This T cell receptor beta chain was captured by sequencing in a study of control samples from healthy donors and cancer patients. Profiling relied on immunoSEQ multiplex PCR, and the TCRdb table lists in-frame clones only, not all of them. The profile shows fewer than 200,000 clones, 90% to 95% of them singletons. V shed 0 bases and J 7 bases; nucleotides not matched to a gene: 3. The CDR3 sequence is 14 residues long. CDR1 SGDLS and CDR2 YYNGEE come from the germline V gene. The receptor was derived from a man aged 60 to 75 with colorectal cancer. Sequencing was performed on PBMCs. The genes are TRBV9 and TRBJ2-4, with 8 nucleotides matching TRBD1. CDR3 region: CASSVDRGINIQYF. CDR3 coding DNA: TGTGCCAGCAGCGTAGACAGGGGGATTAACATTCAGTACTTC.